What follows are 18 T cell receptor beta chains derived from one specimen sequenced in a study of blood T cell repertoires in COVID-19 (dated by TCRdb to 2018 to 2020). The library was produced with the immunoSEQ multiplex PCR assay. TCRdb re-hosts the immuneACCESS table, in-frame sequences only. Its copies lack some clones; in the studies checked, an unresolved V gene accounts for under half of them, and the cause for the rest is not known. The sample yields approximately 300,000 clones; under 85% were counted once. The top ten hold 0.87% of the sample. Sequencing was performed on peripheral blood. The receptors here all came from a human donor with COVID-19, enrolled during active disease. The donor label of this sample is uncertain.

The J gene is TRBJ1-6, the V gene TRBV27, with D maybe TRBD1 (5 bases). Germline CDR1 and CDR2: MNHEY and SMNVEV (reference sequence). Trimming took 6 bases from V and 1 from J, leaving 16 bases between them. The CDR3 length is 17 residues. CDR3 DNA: TGTGCCAGCAGCCTGCTTCGGGGGGGATCCTATAATTCACCCCTCCACTTT. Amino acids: CASSLLRGGSYNSPLHF.

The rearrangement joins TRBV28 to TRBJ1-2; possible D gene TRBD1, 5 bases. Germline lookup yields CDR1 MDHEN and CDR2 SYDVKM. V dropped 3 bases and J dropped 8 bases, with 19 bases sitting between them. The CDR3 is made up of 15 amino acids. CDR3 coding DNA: TGTGCCAGCAGTTTCCCCCAGGCCGGGACTTCGGGCTACACCTTC. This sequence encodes CASSFPQAGTSGYTF.

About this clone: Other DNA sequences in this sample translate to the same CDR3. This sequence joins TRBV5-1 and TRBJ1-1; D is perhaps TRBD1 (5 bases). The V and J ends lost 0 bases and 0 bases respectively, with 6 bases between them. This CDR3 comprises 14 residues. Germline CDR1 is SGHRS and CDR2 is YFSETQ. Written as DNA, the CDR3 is TGCGCCAGCAGCTTGGGACAGATGAACACTGAAGCTTTCTTT. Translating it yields CASSLGQMNTEAFF.

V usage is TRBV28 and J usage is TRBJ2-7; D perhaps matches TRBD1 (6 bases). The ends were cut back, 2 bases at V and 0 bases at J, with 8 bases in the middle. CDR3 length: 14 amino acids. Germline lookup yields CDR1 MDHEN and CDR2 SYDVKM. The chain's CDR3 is CASSLGQPSYEQYF. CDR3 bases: TGTGCCAGCAGTTTAGGACAGCCCTCCTACGAGCAGTACTTC.

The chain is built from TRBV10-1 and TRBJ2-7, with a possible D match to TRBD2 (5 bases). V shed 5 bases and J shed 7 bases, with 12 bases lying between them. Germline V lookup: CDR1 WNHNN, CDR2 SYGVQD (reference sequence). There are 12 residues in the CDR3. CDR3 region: CASSTNTGEQYF. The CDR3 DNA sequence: TGCGCCAGCAGTACAAACACGGGGGAGCAGTACTTC.

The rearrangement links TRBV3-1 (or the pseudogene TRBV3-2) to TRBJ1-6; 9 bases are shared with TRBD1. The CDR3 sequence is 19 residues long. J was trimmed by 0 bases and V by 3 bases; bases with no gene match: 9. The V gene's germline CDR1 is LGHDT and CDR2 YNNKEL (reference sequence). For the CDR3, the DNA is TGTGCCAGCAGCCATCACACGGGACAGGGCCCCTCCTATAATTCACCCCTCCACTTT. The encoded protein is CASSHHTGQGPSYNSPLHF.

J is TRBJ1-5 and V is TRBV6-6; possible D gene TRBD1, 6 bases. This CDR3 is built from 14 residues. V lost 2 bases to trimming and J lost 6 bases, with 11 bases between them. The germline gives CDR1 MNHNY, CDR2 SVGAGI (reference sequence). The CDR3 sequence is CASSYRDISQPQHF. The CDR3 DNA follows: TGTGCCAGCAGTTACAGGGACATTTCTCAGCCCCAGCATTTT.

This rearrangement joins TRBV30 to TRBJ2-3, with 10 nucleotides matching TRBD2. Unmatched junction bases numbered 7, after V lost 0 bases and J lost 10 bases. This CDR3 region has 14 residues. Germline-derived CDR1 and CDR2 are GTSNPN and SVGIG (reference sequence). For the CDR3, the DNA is TGTGCCTGGAGTGTAAGGGCTAGCGGGAGCGCGCAGTATTTT. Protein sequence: CAWSVRASGSAQYF.

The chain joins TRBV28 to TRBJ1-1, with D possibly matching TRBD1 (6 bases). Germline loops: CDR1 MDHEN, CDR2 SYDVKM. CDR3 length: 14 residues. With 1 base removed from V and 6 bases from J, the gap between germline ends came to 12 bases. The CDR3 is CASSLLQGRAEAFF. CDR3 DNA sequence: TGTGCCAGCAGTTTATTACAGGGTCGCGCTGAAGCTTTCTTT.

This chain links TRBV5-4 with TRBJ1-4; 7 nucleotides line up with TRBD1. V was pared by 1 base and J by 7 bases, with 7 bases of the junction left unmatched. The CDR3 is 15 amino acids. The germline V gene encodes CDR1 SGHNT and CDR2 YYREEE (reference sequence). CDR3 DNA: TGTGCCAGCAGCTTGACCAGGACAGGAGGTGAAAAACTGTTTTTT. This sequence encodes CASSLTRTGGEKLFF. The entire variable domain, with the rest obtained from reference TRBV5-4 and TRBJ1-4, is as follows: ETGVTQSPTHLIKTRGQQVTLRCSSQSGHNTVSWYQQALGQGPQFIFQYYREEENGRGNFPPRFSGLQFPNYSSELNVNALELDDSALYLCASSLTRTGGEKLFFGSGTQLSVL.

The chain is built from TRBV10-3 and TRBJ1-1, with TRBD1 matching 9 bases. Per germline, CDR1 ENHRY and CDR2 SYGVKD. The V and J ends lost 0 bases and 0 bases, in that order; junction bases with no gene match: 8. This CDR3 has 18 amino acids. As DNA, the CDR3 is TGTGCCATCAGTGAGTCCGGGACAGGGATGGGGATGAACACTGAAGCTTTCTTT. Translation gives CAISESGTGMGMNTEAFF.

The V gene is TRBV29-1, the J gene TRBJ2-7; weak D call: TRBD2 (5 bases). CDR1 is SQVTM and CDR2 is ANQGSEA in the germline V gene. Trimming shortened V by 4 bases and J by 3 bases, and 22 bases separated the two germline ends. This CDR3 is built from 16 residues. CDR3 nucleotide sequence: TGCAGCGTTGCACTTAAGGGTAGCGAGTCTTTCTACGAGCAGTACTTC. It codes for CSVALKGSESFYEQYF.

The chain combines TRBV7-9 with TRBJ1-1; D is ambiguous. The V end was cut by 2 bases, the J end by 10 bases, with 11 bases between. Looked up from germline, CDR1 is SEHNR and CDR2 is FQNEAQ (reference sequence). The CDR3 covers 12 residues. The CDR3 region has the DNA TGTGCCAGCAGCTTAAGCCGGGAGGTAGCTTTCTTT. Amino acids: CASSLSREVAFF.

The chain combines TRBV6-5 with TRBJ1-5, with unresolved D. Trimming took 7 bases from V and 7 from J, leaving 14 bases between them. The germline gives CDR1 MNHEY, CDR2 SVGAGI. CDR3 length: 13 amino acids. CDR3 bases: TGTGCCAGCACTCTCACAACAGAACAGCCCCAGCATTTT. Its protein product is CASTLTTEQPQHF.

The CDR3 reads CASSFPGTAEAFF. CDR3 coding DNA: TGTGCCAGCAGTTTCCCTGGGACAGCTGAAGCTTTCTTT. J is TRBJ1-1 and V is TRBV12-3 or TRBV12-4, with 7 bases aligning to TRBD1. There are 13 residues in the CDR3. The ends lost 3 bases at V and 6 bases at J; junction bases unmatched: 4.

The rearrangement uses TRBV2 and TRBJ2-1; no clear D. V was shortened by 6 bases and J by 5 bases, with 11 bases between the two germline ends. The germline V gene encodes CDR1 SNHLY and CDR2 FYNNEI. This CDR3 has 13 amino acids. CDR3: CASRNSEHNEQFF. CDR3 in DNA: TGTGCCAGCAGGAACTCGGAGCACAATGAGCAGTTCTTC. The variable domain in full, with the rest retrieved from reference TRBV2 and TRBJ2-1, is EPEVTQTPSHQVTQMGQEVILRCVPISNHLYFYWYRQILGQKVEFLVSFYNNEISEKSEIFDDQFSVERPDGSNFTLKIRSTKLEDSAMYFCASRNSEHNEQFFGPGTRLTVL.

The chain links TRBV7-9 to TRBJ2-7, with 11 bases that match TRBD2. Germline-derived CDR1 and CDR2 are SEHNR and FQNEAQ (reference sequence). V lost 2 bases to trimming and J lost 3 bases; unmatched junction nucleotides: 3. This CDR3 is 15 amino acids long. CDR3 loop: CASSLLGLADYEQYF. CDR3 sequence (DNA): TGTGCCAGCAGCTTATTGGGACTAGCGGACTACGAGCAGTACTTC.

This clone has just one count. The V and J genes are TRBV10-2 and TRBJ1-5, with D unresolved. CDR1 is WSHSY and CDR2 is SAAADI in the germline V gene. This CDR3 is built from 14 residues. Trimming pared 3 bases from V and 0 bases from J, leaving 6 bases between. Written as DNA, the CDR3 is TGCGCCAGCAGTGAACGGGTTAGCAATCAGCCCCAGCATTTT. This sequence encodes CASSERVSNQPQHF.